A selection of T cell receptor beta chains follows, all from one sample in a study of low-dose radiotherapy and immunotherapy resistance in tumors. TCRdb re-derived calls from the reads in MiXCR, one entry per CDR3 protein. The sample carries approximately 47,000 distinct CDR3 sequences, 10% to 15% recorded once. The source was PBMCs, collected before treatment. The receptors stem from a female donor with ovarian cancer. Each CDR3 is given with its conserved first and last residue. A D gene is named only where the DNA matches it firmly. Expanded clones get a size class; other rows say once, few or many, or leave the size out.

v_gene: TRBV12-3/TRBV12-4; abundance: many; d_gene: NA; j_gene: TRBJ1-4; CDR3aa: CASSFPRGLWGASNEKLFF; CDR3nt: TGTGCCAGCAGTTTCCCCAGGGGATTGTGGGGGGCCTCTAATGAAAAACTGTTTTTT
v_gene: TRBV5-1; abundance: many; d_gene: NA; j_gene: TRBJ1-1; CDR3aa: CASSSGHLMNTEAFF; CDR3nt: TGCGCCAGCAGCTCAGGACACCTTATGAACACTGAAGCTTTCTTT
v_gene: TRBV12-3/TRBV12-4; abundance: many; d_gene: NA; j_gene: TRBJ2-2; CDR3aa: CASSFAGGRAGELFF; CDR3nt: TGTGCCAGCAGTTTTGCGGGCGGCAGGGCCGGGGAGCTGTTTTTT
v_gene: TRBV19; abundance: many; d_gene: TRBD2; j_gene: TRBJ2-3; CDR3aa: CASSRRLAAITDTQYF; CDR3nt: TGTGCCAGTAGTCGGCGACTAGCGGCTATCACAGATACGCAGTATTTT
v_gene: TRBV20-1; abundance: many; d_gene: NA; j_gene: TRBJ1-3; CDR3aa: CSARRTGGNTIYF; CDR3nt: TGCAGTGCTAGAAGGACTGGTGGAAACACCATATATTTT
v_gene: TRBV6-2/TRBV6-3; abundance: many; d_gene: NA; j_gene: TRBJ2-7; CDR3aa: CASSYPYEQYF; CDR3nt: TGTGCCAGCAGTTACCCCTACGAGCAGTACTTC
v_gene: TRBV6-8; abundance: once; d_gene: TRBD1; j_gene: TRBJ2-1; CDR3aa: CASSQDGQDNEQFF; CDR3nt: TGTGCCAGCAGCCAAGACGGACAGGACAATGAGCAGTTCTTC
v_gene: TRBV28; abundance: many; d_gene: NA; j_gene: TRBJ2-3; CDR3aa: CATALRAGRDTQYF; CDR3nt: TGTGCCACCGCCCTGAGGGCCGGGAGAGATACGCAGTATTTT
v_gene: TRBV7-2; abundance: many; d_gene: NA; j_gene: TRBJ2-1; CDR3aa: CASSLAQRLNEQFF; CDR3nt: TGTGCCAGCAGCTTAGCACAGCGGCTCAATGAGCAGTTCTTC
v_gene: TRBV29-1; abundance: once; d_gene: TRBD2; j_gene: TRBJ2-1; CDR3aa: CSVEDITSGSYNEQFF; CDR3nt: TGCAGCGTTGAAGATATCACTAGCGGAAGCTACAATGAGCAGTTCTTC
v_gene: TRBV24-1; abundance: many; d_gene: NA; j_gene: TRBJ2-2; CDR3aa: CATSGTGIGELFF; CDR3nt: TGTGCCACCTCCGGGACTGGTATCGGGGAGCTGTTTTTT
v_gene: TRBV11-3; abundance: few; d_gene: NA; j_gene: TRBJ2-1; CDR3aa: CASSLGGLGDEQFF; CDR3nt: TGTGCCAGCAGCCTAGGGGGGCTGGGGGATGAGCAGTTCTTC
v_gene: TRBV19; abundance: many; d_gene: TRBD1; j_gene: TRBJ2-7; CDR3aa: CASSMDRGRYEQYF; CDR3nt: TGTGCCAGTAGTATGGACAGGGGGCGATACGAGCAGTACTTC
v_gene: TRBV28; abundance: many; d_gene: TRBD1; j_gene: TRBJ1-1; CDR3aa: CASSLFSIRDRPQGTEAFF; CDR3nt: TGTGCCAGCAGTCTTTTCTCCATCCGGGACAGGCCTCAGGGCACTGAAGCTTTCTTT
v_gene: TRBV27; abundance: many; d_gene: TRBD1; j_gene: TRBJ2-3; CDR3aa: CASTGTVRLGTDTQYF; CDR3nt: TGTGCCAGCACAGGGACAGTGAGACTTGGCACAGATACGCAGTATTTT
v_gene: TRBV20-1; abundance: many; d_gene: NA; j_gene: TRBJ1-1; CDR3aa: CSARGGTNTEAFF; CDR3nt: TGCAGTGCTAGGGGGGGGACTAACACTGAAGCTTTCTTT
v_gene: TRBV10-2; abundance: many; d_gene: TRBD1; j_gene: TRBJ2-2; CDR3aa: CASRETGTGELFF; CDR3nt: TGCGCCAGCAGGGAGACAGGGACCGGGGAGCTGTTTTTT
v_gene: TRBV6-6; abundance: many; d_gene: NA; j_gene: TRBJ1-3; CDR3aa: CASSYSGGTNTIYF; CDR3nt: TGTGCCAGCAGTTACTCGGGGGGAACGAACACCATATATTTT
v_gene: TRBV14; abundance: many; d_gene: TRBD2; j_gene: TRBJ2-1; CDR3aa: CASSQDAGEEQFF; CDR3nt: TGTGCCAGCAGCCAAGATGCGGGGGAGGAGCAGTTCTTC
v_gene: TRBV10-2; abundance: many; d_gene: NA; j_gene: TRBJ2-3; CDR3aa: CASSESWTDTQYF; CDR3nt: TGCGCCAGCAGTGAGTCTTGGACAGATACGCAGTATTTT
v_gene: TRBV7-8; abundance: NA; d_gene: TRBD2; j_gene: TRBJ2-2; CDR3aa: CASSTLAGGPDGELFF; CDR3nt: TGTGCCAGCAGCACCCTAGCGGGGGGGCCAGACGGGGAGCTGTTTTTT
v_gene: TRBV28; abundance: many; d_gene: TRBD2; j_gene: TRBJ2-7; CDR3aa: CASRWGGSYEQYF; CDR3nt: TGTGCCAGCAGGTGGGGAGGGTCGTACGAGCAGTACTTC
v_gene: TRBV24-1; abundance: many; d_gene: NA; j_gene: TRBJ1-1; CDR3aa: CATSDGGNTEAFF; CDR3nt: TGTGCCACCAGTGATGGTGGGAACACTGAAGCTTTCTTT
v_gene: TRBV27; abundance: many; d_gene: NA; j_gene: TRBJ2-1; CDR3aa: CASSLTGYEQFF; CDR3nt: TGTGCCAGCAGTTTGACCGGGTATGAGCAGTTCTTC
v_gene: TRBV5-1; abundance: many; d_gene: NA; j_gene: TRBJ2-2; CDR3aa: CASSPGGSTGELFF; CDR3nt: TGCGCCAGCAGCCCCGGCGGCTCCACCGGGGAGCTGTTTTTT
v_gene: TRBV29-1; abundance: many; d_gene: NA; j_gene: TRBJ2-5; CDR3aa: CSVVTHQETQYF; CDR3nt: TGCAGCGTTGTGACCCACCAAGAGACCCAGTACTTC
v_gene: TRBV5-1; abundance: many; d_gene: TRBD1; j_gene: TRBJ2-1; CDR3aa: CASSKDRVSNEQFF; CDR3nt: TGCGCCAGCAGCAAGGACAGGGTCAGCAATGAGCAGTTCTTC
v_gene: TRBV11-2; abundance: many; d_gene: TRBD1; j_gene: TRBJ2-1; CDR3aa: CASSAGTGDVNEQFF; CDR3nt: TGTGCCAGCAGTGCCGGGACAGGGGATGTCAATGAGCAGTTCTTC
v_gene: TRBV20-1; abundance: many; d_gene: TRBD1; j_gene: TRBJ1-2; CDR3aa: CSARGDRDYGYTF; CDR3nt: TGCAGTGCTAGAGGGGACAGGGACTATGGCTACACCTTC
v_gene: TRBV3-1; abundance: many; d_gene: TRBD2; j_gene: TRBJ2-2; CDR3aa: CASSRPWVAGDTGELFF; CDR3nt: TGTGCCAGCAGCCGCCCCTGGGTAGCGGGGGACACCGGGGAGCTGTTTTTT
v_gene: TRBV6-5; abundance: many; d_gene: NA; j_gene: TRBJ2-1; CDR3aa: CASSNGPTYNEQFF; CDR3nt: TGTGCCAGCAGCAATGGGCCGACCTACAATGAGCAGTTCTTC
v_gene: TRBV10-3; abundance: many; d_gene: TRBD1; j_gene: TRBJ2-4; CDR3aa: CAISGGSGGNIQYF; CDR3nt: TGTGCCATCAGTGGTGGATCAGGGGGAAACATTCAGTACTTC
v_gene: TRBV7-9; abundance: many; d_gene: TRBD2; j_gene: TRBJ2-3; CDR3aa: CASSPWTSDRADTQYF; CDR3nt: TGTGCCAGCAGCCCTTGGACTAGCGATAGGGCAGATACGCAGTATTTT
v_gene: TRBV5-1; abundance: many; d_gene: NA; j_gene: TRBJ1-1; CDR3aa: CASSLFGMNTEAFF; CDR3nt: TGCGCCAGCAGCTTGTTCGGGATGAACACTGAAGCTTTCTTT
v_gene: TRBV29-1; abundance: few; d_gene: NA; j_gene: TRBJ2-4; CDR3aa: CSVVVNIQYF; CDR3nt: TGCAGCGTTGTTGTAAACATTCAGTACTTC
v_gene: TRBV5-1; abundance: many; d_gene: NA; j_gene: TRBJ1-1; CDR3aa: CASSLEGLNTEAFF; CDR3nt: TGCGCCAGCAGCTTGGAGGGACTGAACACTGAAGCTTTCTTT
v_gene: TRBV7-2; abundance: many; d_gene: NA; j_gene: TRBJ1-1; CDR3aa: CASSLLGMGGQRGAFF; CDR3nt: TGTGCCAGCAGCTTATTAGGCATGGGGGGCCAACGCGGCGCTTTCTTT
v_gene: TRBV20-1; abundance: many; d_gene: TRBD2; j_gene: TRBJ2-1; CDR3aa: CSAHHSGGSSYNEQFF; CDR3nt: TGCAGTGCCCATCATAGTGGCGGGAGCTCCTACAATGAGCAGTTCTTC
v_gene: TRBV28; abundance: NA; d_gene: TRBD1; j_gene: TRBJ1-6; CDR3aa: CASRSEQGESGPLHF; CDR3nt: TGTGCCAGCAGGTCCGAACAGGGGGAATCAGGGCCCCTCCACTTT
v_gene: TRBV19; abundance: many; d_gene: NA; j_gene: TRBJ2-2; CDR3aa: CASSIVGMNTGELFF; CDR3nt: TGTGCCAGTAGTATAGTCGGGATGAACACCGGGGAGCTGTTTTTT
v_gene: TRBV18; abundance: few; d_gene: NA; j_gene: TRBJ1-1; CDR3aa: CASSPRDLRVMDTEAFF; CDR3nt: TGTGCCAGCTCACCCCGGGACCTAAGAGTTATGGACACTGAAGCTTTCTTT
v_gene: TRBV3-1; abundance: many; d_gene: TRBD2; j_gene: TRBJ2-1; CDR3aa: CASSHTPGLHSYNEQFF; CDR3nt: TGTGCCAGCAGCCATACGCCGGGACTACACTCCTACAATGAGCAGTTCTTC
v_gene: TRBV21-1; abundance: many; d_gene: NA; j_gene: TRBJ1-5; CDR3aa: CASSRETESNQPQHF; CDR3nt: TGTGCCAGCAGCCGAGAGACAGAAAGCAATCAGCCCCAGCATTTT